This T cell receptor beta chain is drawn from a study of blood T cell repertoires in COVID-19. This CDR3 is built from 15 residues. Germline values: CDR1 MNHEY, CDR2 SMNVEV (reference sequence). Germline trimming cut 6 bases from V and 4 bases from J; bases unmatched to any gene: 9. Produced via immunoSEQ multiplex PCR; TCRdb's table is partial and in-frame only. This sample has some 130,000 clones, with roughly nine tenths found just once. Sequencing was done on a sample of peripheral blood. V gene TRBV27 combines with J gene TRBJ1-1, with 9 bases fitting TRBD1. This TCR derives from a man in his fifties with active COVID-19. The DNA of the CDR3 is TGTGCCAGCAGGGCCGGGACAGGGTTTCTCACTGAAGCTTTCTTT. Its protein product is CASRAGTGFLTEAFF.